A single sample is the source of the 3 T cell receptor beta chains below, sequenced in a study of blood T cell repertoires in COVID-19. The protocol was immunoSEQ multiplex PCR, while the TCRdb copy is restricted to in-frame clones and leaves out a portion. The repertoire consists of around 330,000 clones, with 70% to 90% occurring once and the leading ten covering approximately 4%. Sequenced: peripheral blood. These TCRs come from a woman in her 50s with active or convalescent COVID-19.

The chain joins TRBV14 to TRBJ2-2; D unresolved. Germline CDR1 and CDR2: SGHDN and FVKESK. CDR3 length: 15 amino acids. The V gene lost 0 bases and the J gene lost 5 bases, with 10 bases spanning the gap. CDR3 sequence reads: CASSQETIRTGELFF. CDR3 DNA: TGTGCCAGCAGCCAAGAAACGATACGGACCGGGGAGCTGTTTTTT.

This clone was counted only a few times. The genes are TRBV28 and TRBJ1-4; possibly TRBD1 for D (6 bases). From germline, CDR1 is MDHEN and CDR2 SYDVKM. The germline V and J ends were trimmed by 3 bases and 5 bases, with 13 bases remaining between them. CDR3 size: 15 residues. Written as DNA, the CDR3 is TGTGCCAGCAGTTTTAGGGGGGGCACAAATGAAAAACTGTTTTTT. This translates into CASSFRGGTNEKLFF.

The chain combines TRBV7-6 with TRBJ2-2, with a tentative D call TRBD1 (6 bases). Between the trimmed V and J ends, which lost 4 bases and 4 bases, there was a span of 13 bases. This CDR3 comprises 15 residues. Germline V gene lookup returns CDR1 SGHVS and CDR2 FNYEAQ. The CDR3 nucleotides read TGTGCCAGCAGCTCTGAAACAGGGTTCACCGGGGAGCTGTTTTTT. This codes for CASSSETGFTGELFF.